The subject of this entry is one T cell receptor (beta chain). TCRdb processed the 5' RACE reads anew with MiXCR; each CDR3 protein has one entry. Of 500,000 to 650,000 distinct CDR3 sequences listed, around 17% were seen once; the top ten hold approximately 15%. Germline V lookup: CDR1 LGHNA, CDR2 YSLEER. The length of the CDR3 is 14 residues. Deletions cut 0 bases from V and 5 bases from J, with 8 bases between. The record originates from a study of T cells after yellow fever vaccination. The rearrangement links TRBV4-3 to TRBJ2-1; possibly TRBD2 for D (5 bases). This TCR was sampled from a man younger than 35 who received the YFV17D yellow fever vaccine. Sequences were derived from PBMCs, sampled about 5 days after the first yellow fever vaccination. In nucleotides, the CDR3 is TGCGCCAGCAGCCAAGATCCGGGAAACAATGAGCAGTTCTTC. Encoded protein: CASSQDPGNNEQFF.